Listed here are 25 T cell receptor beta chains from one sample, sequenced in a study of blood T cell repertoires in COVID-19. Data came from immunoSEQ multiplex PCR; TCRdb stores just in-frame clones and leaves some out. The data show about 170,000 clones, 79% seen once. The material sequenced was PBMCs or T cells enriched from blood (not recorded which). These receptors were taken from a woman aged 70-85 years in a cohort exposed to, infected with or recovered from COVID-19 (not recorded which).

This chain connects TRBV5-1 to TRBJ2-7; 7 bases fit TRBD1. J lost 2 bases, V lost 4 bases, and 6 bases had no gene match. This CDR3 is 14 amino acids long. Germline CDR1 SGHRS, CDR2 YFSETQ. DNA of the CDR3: TGCGCCAGCAGCCCGGGACAGTTGCCCTACGAGCAGTACTTC. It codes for CASSPGQLPYEQYF.

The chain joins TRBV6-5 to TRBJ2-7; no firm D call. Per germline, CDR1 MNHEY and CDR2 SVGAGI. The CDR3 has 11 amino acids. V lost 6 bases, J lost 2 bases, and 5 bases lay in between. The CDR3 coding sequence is TGTGCCAGCAGCATAGCCTACGAGCAGTACTTC. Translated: CASSIAYEQYF.

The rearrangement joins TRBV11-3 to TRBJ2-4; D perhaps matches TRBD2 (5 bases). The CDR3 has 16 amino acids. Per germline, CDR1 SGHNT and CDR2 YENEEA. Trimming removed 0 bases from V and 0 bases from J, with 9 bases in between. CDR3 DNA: TGTGCCAGCAGCTTAGAGGAGGTTGCAGCCAAAAACATTCAGTACTTC. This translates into CASSLEEVAAKNIQYF. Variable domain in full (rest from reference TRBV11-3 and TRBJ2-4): EAGVVQSPRYKIIEKKQPVAFWCNPISGHNTLYWYLQNLGQGPELLIRYENEEAVDDSQLPKDRFSAERLKGVDSTLKIQPAELGDSAVYLCASSLEEVAAKNIQYFGAGTRLSVL.

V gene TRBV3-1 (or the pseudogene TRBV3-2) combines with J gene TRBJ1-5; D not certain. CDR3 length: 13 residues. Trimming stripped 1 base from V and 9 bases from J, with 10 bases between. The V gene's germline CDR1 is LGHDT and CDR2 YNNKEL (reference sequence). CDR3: CASSQGVGGPQHF. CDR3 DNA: TGTGCCAGCAGCCAAGGGGTAGGCGGGCCCCAGCATTTT.

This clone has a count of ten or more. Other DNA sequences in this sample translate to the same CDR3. CDR3 sequence reads: CATSREGGRGQPQHF. CDR3 bases: TGTGCCACCAGCAGAGAGGGAGGGCGGGGTCAGCCCCAGCATTTT. This rearrangement joins TRBV15 to TRBJ1-5; no reliable D call. CDR3 length equals 15 residues. V lost 0 bases and J 6 bases, leaving 12 bases between the germline ends. The germline V gene encodes CDR1 LNHNV and CDR2 YYDKDF (reference sequence).

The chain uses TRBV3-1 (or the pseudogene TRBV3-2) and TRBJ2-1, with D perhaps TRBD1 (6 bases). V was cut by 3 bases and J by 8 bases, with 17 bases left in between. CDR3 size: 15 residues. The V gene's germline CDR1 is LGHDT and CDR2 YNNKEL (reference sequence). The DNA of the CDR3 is TGTGCCAGCAGCCAGGGCCAGGGGTACGTGTATGAGCAGTTCTTC. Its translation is CASSQGQGYVYEQFF.

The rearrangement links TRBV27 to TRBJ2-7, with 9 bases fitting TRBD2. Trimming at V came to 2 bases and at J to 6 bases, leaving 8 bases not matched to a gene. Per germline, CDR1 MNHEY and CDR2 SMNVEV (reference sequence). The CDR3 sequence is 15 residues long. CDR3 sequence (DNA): TGTGCCAGCAGTTTACTGGCTAGCGGGGAGCTCGAGCAGTACTTC. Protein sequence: CASSLLASGELEQYF.

CDR3 sequence: CASSSGLNYEQYF. In DNA form, the CDR3 reads TGTGCCAGCAGCTCGGGACTTAACTACGAGCAGTACTTC. The J gene is TRBJ2-7, the V gene TRBV11-2, with D maybe TRBD2 (6 bases). From germline, CDR1 is SGHAT and CDR2 FQNNGV. The length of the CDR3 is 13 residues. V was trimmed by 4 bases and J by 3 bases, leaving 10 bases between them.

For the CDR3, the DNA is TGTGCCAGCAGCGCCAGGGGTTTCGGAGGCTACACCTTC. Its protein is CASSARGFGGYTF. The rearrangement uses TRBV11-2 and TRBJ1-2; possible D gene TRBD1, 6 bases. Between the trimmed V and J ends, which lost 5 bases and 8 bases, there was a span of 15 bases. Germline lookup yields CDR1 SGHAT and CDR2 FQNNGV. There are 13 residues in the CDR3.

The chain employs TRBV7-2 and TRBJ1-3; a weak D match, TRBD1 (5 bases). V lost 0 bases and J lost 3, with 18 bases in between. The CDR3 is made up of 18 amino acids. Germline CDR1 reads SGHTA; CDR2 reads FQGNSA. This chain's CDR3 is CASSLASGRPTLGNTIYF. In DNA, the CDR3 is TGTGCCAGCAGCTTAGCGTCAGGGCGACCCACCCTTGGAAACACCATATATTTT. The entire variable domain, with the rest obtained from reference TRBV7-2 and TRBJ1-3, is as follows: GAGVSQSPSNKVTEKGKDVELRCDPISGHTALYWYRQSLGQGLEFLIYFQGNSAPDKSGLPSDRFSAERTGGSVSTLTIQRTQQEDSAVYLCASSLASGRPTLGNTIYFGEGSWLTVV.

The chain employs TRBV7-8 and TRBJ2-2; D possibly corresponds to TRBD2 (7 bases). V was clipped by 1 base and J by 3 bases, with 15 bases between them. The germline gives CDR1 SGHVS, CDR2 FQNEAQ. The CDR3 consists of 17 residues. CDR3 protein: CASSLGLRGRDTGELFF. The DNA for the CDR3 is TGTGCCAGCAGCTTAGGTCTGCGGGGGCGGGACACCGGGGAGCTGTTTTTT.

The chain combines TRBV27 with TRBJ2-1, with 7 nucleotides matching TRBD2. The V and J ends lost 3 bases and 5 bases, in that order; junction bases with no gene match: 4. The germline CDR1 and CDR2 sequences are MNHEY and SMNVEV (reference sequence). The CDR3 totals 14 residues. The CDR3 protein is CASSLWLADNEQFF. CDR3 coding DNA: TGTGCCAGCAGTTTGTGGCTAGCGGACAATGAGCAGTTCTTC.

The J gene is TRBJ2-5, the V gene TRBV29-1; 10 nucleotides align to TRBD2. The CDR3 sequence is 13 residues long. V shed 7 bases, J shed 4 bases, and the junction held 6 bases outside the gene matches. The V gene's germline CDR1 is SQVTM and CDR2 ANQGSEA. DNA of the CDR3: TGCAGCGCACGGACTAGCGGTATAGAGACCCAGTACTTC. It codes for CSARTSGIETQYF.

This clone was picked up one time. The CDR3 here is CASSFWGPNSQETQYF. CDR3 sequence (DNA): TGTGCCAGCAGTTTTTGGGGCCCGAACAGCCAAGAGACCCAGTACTTC. The chain uses TRBV28 and TRBJ2-5; perhaps TRBD1 as D (5 bases). The V gene's germline CDR1 is MDHEN and CDR2 SYDVKM. Trimming took 3 bases from V and 1 from J, leaving 15 bases between them. The CDR3 loop spans 16 amino acids.

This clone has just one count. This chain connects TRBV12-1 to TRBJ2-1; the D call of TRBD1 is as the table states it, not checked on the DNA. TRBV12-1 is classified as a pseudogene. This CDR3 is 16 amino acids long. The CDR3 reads CASSFVYGQGGNEQFF. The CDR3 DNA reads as TGTGCCAGCAGCTTTGTATACGGACAGGGGGGCAATGAGCAGTTCTTC.

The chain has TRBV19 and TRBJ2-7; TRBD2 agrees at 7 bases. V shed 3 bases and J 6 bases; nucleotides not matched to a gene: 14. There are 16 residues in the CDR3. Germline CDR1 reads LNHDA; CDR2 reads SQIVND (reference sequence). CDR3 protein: CASSMAGTTISSEQYF. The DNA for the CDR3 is TGTGCCAGTAGTATGGCAGGGACTACCATTTCGTCCGAGCAGTACTTC. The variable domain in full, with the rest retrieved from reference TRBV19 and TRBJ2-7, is DGGITQSPKYLFRKEGQNVTLSCEQNLNHDAMYWYRQDPGQGLRLIYYSQIVNDFQKGDIAEGYSVSREKKESFPLTVTSAQKNPTAFYLCASSMAGTTISSEQYFGPGTRLTVT.

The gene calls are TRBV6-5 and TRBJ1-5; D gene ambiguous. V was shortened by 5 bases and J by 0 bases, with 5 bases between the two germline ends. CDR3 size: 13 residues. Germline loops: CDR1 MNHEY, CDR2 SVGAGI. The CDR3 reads CASSSYSNQPQHF. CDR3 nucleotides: TGTGCCAGCAGTAGCTATAGCAATCAGCCCCAGCATTTT.

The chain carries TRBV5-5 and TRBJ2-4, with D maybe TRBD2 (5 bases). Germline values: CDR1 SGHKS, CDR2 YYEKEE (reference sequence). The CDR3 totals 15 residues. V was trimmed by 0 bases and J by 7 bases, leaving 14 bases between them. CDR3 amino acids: CASSLVPRRPNIQYF. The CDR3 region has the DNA TGTGCCAGCAGCTTGGTACCCAGGAGGCCGAACATTCAGTACTTC.

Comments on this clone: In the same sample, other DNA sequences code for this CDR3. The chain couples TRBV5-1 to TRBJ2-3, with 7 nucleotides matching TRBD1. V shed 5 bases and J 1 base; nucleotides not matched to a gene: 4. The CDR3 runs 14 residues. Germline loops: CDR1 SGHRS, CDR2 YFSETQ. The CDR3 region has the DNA TGCGCCAGCAGTCCCGGACAGGGCACAGATACGCAGTATTTT. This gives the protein CASSPGQGTDTQYF.

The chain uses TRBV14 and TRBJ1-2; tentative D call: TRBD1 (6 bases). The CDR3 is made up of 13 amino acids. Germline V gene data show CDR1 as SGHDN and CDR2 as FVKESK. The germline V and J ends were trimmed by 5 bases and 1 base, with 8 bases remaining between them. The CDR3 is CASSEQGNYGYTF. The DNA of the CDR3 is TGTGCCAGCAGCGAACAGGGTAACTATGGCTACACCTTC.

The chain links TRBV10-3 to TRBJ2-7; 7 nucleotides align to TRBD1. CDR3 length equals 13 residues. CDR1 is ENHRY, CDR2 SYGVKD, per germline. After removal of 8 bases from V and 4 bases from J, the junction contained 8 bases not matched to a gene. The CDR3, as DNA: TGTGCCATCGGCGGCAGGGGGTTGTACGAGCAGTACTTC. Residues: CAIGGRGLYEQYF.

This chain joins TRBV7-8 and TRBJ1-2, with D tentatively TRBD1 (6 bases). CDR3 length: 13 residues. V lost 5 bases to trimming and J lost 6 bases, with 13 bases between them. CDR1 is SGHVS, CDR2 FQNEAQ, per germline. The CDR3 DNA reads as TGTGCCAGCAGCCGACAGGCGGGAGATGGCTACACCTTC. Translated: CASSRQAGDGYTF.

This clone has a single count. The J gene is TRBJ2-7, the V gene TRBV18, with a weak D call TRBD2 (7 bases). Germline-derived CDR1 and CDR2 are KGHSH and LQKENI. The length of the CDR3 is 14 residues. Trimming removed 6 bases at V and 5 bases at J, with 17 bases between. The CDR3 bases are TGTGCCAGCTCCCCGGTTGGGGGGGGCAACGAGCAGTACTTC. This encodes CASSPVGGGNEQYF.

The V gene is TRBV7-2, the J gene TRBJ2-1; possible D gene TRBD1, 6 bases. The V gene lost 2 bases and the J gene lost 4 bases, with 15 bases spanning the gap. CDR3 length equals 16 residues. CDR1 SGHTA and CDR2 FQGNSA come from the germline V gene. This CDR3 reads CASSLHLRGSYNEQFF. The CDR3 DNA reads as TGTGCCAGCAGCTTACACCTCAGGGGATCTTACAATGAGCAGTTCTTC.

The CDR3 nucleotides are TGTGCCAGCAGTGCAGCGGGGGGAGACTATCCCCCCCAGCATTTT. Protein: CASSAAGGDYPPQHF. This chain uses TRBV25-1 with TRBJ1-5; D might be TRBD1 (5 bases). In germline, CDR1 is MGHDK, CDR2 SYGVNS. The CDR3 totals 15 residues. Trimming removed 4 bases at V and 10 bases at J, with 20 bases between.